This T cell receptor (beta chain) was captured by sequencing in a study of high-grade serous ovarian cancer treatment subgroups. Regarding the study as a whole: Bulk tumor TCR sequencing gave no spatial information. Same-patient tumor repertoires overlapped at about 0.095 to 0.85; different patients barely overlapped.

V dropped 1 base and J dropped 7; count of bases not matched to a gene: 3. Germline V gives CDR1 KGHSH, CDR2 LQKENI. This CDR3 spans 13 amino acids. Sequencing was performed with immunoSEQ multiplex PCR; in TCRdb, only in-frame clones are kept and a portion is missing. The data show approximately 800 clones, with around 80% seen just once and roughly 17% held by the top ten. Tumor samples were obtained before definitive surgery or chemotherapy. To note about this clone: The antigen is not known.

V usage is TRBV18 and J usage is TRBJ1-2, with 7 bases lining up with TRBD1. The sequenced sample consisted of tumor tissue. This sequence was found in a human donor with high-grade serous ovarian cancer. The CDR3 nucleotides read TGTGCCAGCTCACCACAGGACAGGTCTGGCTACACCTTC. Translating gives CASSPQDRSGYTF.